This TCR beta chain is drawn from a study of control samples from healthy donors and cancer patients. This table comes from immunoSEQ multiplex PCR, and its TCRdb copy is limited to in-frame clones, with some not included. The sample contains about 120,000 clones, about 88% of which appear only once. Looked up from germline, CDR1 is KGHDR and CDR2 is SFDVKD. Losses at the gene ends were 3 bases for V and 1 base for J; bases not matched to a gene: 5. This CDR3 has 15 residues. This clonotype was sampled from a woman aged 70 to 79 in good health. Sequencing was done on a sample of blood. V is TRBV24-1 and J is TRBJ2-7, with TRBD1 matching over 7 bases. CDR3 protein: CATSDDATGSYEQYF. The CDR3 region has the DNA TGTGCCACCAGTGATGACGCGACAGGGTCCTACGAGCAGTACTTC.